A single T cell receptor beta chain is shown here with its context. As handled by the study authors: Using reference gene primer amplification, nucleated cell counts were estimated. Produced via immunoSEQ multiplex PCR; TCRdb's table is partial and in-frame only. The V and J calls and clone size are taken from that table; D and trimming were inferred from the DNA. The table has around 190,000 clones, around 80% seen once. This record belongs to a study of blood T cell repertoires in COVID-19. About the research overall: Acute and convalescent COVID-19 samples came from the United States, Italy and Spain. T cells, B-cell-depleted T cells, or PBMCs supplied cDNA or gDNA.

The specimen was peripheral blood. The TCR originated in an older man with active or convalescent COVID-19.

The chain's CDR3 is CASSPPGTLGDSPLHF. The DNA for the CDR3 is TGTGCCAGCTCACCACCTGGGACATTGGGGGATTCACCCCTCCACTTT. The V gene is TRBV18, the J gene TRBJ1-6; tentative D call: TRBD1 (6 bases). Between the trimmed V and J ends, which lost 0 bases and 8 bases, there was a span of 14 bases. This CDR3 is built from 16 residues. The germline V gene encodes CDR1 KGHSH and CDR2 LQKENI.